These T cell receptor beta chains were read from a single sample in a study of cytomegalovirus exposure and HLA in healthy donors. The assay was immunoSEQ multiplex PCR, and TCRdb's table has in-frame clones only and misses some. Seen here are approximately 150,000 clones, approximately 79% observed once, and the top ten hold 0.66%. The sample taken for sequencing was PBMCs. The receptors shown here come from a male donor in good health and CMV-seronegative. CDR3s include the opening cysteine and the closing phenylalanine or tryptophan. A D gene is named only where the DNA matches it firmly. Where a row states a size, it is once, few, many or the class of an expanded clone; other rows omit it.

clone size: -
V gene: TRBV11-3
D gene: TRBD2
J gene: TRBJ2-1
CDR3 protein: CASSRESGRVDEQFF
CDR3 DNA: TGTGCCAGCAGCCGAGAAAGCGGGAGGGTAGATGAGCAGTTCTTC

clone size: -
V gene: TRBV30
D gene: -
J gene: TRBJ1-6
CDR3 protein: CAWLQRDDSPLHF
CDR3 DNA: TGTGCCTGGTTGCAGAGGGATGATTCACCCCTCCACTTT

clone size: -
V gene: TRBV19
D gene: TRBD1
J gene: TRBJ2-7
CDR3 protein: CATGQGPQQYF
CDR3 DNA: TGTGCCACTGGACAGGGGCCACAGCAGTACTTC

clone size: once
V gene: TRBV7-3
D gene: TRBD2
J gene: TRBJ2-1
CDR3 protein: CASSPPGGREGGNEQFF
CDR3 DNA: TGTGCCAGCAGTCCCCCGGGAGGGCGGGAGGGGGGAAATGAGCAGTTCTTC

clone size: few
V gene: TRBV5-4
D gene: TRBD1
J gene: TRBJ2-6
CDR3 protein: CASRETGAGANVLTF
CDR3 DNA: TGTGCCAGCAGGGAAACAGGGGCTGGGGCCAACGTCCTGACTTTC

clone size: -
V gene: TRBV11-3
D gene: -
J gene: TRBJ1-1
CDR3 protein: CASSQGMNTEAFF
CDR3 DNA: TGTGCCAGCAGCCAGGGAATGAACACTGAAGCTTTCTTT

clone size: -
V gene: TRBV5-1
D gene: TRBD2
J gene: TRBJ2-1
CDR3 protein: CASSLAGGNYNEQFF
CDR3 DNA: TGCGCCAGCAGCCTAGCGGGGGGAAACTACAATGAGCAGTTCTTC

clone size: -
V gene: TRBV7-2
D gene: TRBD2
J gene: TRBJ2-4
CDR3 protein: CASSAAGTSKNIQYF
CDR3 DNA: TGTGCCAGCAGCGCGGCCGGGACTAGTAAAAACATTCAGTACTTC

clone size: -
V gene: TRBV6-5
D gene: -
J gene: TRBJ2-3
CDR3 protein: CASSYSGSGTTDTQYF
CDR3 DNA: TGTGCCAGCAGTTACTCGGGTAGCGGAACCACAGATACGCAGTATTTT

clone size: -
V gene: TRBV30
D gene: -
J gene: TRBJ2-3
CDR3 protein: CAWNPGMVDTQYF
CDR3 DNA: TGTGCCTGGAATCCCGGGATGGTGGATACGCAGTATTTT

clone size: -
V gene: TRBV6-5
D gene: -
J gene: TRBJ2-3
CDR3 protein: CASSYGGATDTQYF
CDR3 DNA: TGTGCCAGCAGTTACGGGGGGGCCACAGATACGCAGTATTTT

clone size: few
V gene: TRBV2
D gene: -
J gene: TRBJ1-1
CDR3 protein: CASSDQGSTEAFF
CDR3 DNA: TGTGCCAGCAGTGACCAGGGATCGACTGAAGCTTTCTTT